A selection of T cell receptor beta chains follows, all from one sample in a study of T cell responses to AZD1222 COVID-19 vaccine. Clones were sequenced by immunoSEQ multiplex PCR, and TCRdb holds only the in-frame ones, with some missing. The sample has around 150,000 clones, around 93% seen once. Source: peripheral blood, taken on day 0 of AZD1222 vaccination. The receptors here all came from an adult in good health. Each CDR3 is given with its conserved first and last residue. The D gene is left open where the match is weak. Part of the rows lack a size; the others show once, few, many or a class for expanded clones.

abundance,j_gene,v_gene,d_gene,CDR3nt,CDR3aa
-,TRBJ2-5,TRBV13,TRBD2,TGTGCCAGCAGCTTAGTGGGACTAGCGAAGGAGACCCAGTACTTC,CASSLVGLAKETQYF
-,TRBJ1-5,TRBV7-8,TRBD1,TGTGCCAGCAGCTTCTCGGGACAGGGGGGCAATCAGCCCCAGCATTTT,CASSFSGQGGNQPQHF
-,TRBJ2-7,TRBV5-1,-,TGCGCCAGCAGCTTGGCCGGGGCAGGTGGCGAGCAGTACTTC,CASSLAGAGGEQYF
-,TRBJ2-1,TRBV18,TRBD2,TGTGCCAGCTCACCTCGGGAGGCTGGCAATGAGCAGTTCTTC,CASSPREAGNEQFF
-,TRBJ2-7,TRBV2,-,TGTGCCAGCAGCCCCAACTACGAGCAGTACTTC,CASSPNYEQYF
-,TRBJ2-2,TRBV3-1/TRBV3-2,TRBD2,TGTGCCAGCAGCCAAGATACCTTAGCGGGAAACACCGGGGAGCTGTTTTTT,CASSQDTLAGNTGELFF
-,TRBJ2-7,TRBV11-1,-,TGTGCCAGCAGCCTCGACAGGAGCTACGAGCAGTACTTC,CASSLDRSYEQYF
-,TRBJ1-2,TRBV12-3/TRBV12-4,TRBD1,TGTGCCAGCAGCAGGGACAGCTATGGCTACACCTTC,CASSRDSYGYTF
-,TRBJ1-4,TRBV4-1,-,TGCGCCAGCAGCCAAGAGATGGGTGAAAAACTGTTTTTT,CASSQEMGEKLFF
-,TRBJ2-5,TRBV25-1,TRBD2,TGTGCCAGCAGTGAACTGGCTAGCGGTAGGGAGACCCAGTACTTC,CASSELASGRETQYF
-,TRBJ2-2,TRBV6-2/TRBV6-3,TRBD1,TGTGCCAGCAGTCATGCCGGGACAGGGGGCTTCGGGGAGCTGTTTTTT,CASSHAGTGGFGELFF
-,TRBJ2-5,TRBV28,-,TGTGCCAGCAGTCCCTCCCGGGCGCCTGCGGAGACCCAGTACTTC,CASSPSRAPAETQYF
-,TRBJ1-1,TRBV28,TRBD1,TGTGCCAGCAGCCACAGGGGGTACACTGAAGCTTTCTTT,CASSHRGYTEAFF
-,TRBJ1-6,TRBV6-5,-,TGTGCCAGCAGTTCAACGGACAGAAATTCACCCCTCCACTTT,CASSSTDRNSPLHF
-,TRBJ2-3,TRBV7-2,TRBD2,TGTGCCAGCAGCCTACGGATTAGCGGGATCACAGATACGCAGTATTTT,CASSLRISGITDTQYF
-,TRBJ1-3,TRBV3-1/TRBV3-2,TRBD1,TGTGCCAGCAGCCAAGGACAGGGTAGAGGGCTAAGTTTT,CASSQGQGRGLSF
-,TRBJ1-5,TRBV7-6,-,TGTGCCAGCAGCCCACAACAGGGTCAGCCCCAGCATTTT,CASSPQQGQPQHF
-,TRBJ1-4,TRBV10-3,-,TGTGCCATCAGTGACACCACCGGGGCTAATGAAAAACTGTTTTTT,CAISDTTGANEKLFF
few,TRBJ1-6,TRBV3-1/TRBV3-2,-,TGTGCCAGCAGTCCCACCGGGGTAAAGCATAATTCACCCCTCCACTTT,CASSPTGVKHNSPLHF
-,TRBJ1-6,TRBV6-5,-,TGTGCCAGCAGTTATGGGGGCTTAATGGGTTCACCCCTCCACTTT,CASSYGGLMGSPLHF
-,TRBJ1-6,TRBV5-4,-,TGTGCCAGCAGCTTACGGCAGGGCCTAAATTCACCCCTCCACTTT,CASSLRQGLNSPLHF
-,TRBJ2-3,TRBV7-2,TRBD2,TGTGCCAGCAGCCGGACTAGCGGGGGGGCCGGAGATACGCAGTATTTT,CASSRTSGGAGDTQYF
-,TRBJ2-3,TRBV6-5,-,TGTGCCAGCAGTTACTCGGGGGCGCGGACAGATACGCAGTATTTT,CASSYSGARTDTQYF
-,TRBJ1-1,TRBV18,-,TGTGCCAGCTCGCCAGAGAACACTGAAGCTTTCTTT,CASSPENTEAFF
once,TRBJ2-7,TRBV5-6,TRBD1,TGTGCCAGCAGCTTTATTGGGGGACAGGGGTCCTACGAGCAGTACTTC,CASSFIGGQGSYEQYF
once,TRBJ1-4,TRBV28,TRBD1,TGTGCCAGCAGTTCGCCGGGACAGTGGGGATATGTTGGGTTTTTT,CASSSPGQWGYVGFF
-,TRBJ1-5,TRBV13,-,TGTGCCAGCAGCTTAGGACGTCTCAATTCCCAGCATTTT,CASSLGRLNSQHF
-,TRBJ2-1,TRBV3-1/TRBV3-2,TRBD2,TGTGCCAGCAGCCTCGCTAGCGGGAGAAGAGAGCAGTTCTTC,CASSLASGRREQFF
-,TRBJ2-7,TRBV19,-,TGTGCCAGTAGGGCCGCAGGGGTAGCCTACGAGCAGTACTTC,CASRAAGVAYEQYF
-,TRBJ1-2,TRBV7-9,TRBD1,TGTGCCAGCAGCCCTCGAACAGGACAGGCCTTCTATGGCTACACCTTC,CASSPRTGQAFYGYTF
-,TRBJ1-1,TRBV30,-,TGTGCCTGGAGTGTAAACACGAACACTGAAGCTTTCTTT,CAWSVNTNTEAFF
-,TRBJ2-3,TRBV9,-,TGTGCCAGCAGCCCAGGAGGACTCCGCACAGATACGCAGTATTTT,CASSPGGLRTDTQYF
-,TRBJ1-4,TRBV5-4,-,TGTGCCAGCAGCTTGCCCACTAATGAAAAACTGTTTTTT,CASSLPTNEKLFF
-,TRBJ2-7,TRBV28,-,TGTGCCAGCAGTTTATGGTTCAGGGTTAACTCCTACGAGCAGTACTTC,CASSLWFRVNSYEQYF
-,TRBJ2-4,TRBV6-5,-,TGTGCCAGCAGTTACTCGGGTCTCGGAGGCAAAAACATTCAGTACTTC,CASSYSGLGGKNIQYF
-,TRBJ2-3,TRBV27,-,TGTGCCAGCAGTTTATCGACAGATACGCAGTATTTT,CASSLSTDTQYF
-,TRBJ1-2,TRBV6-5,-,TGTGCCAGCAGTTACTCCGGGGGTCGGCGGGCCTACACCTTC,CASSYSGGRRAYTF
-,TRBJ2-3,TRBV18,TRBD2,TGTGCCAGCTCACCACAGCGGGGGGGCACAGATACGCAGTATTTT,CASSPQRGGTDTQYF
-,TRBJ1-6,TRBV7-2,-,TGTGCCAGCAGCTTATTCAGGGTTAATTCACCCCTCCACTTT,CASSLFRVNSPLHF
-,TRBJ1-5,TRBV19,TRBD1,TGTGCCAGTAGGGGGACAGGGGTGCGAAATCAGCCCCAGCATTTT,CASRGTGVRNQPQHF
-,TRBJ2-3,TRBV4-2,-,TGTGCCAGCAGCCAAGATGGGGCGGGGAACACAGATACGCAGTATTTT,CASSQDGAGNTDTQYF
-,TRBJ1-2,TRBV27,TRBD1,TGTGCCAGCAGGAGGACAGGGGGCAAGGACTATGGCTACACCTTC,CASRRTGGKDYGYTF
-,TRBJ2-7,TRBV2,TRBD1,TGTGCCAGCAGGGTTGAGACAGGGTTAAAATACTACGAGCAGTACTTC,CASRVETGLKYYEQYF